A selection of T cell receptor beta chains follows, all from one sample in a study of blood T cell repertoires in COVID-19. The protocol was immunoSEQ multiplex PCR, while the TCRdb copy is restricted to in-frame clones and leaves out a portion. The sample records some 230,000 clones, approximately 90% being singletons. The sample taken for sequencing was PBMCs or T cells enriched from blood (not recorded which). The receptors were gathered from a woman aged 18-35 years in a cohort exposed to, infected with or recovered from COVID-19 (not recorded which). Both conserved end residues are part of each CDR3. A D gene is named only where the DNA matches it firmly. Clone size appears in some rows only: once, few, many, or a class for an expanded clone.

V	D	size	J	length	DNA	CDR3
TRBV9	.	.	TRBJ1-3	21	TGTGCCAGCAGCGTAGCGGCCTCCCTGGGGCCCCGGACACACTCTGGAAACACCATATATTTT	CASSVAASLGPRTHSGNTIYF
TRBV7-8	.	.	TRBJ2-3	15	TGTGCCAGCAGCTTAGCTCCTAGTAGCACAGATACGCAGTATTTT	CASSLAPSSTDTQYF
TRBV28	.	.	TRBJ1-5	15	TGTGCCAGCAGTTTACAGGGGTTGAGCAATCAGCCCCAGCATTTT	CASSLQGLSNQPQHF
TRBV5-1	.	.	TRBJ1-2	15	TGCGCCAGCAGCTTTGCGCGGGAACCAAACTATGGCTACACCTTC	CASSFAREPNYGYTF
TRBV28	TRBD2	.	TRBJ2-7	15	TGTGCCAGTCAACTAGCGGGGGCGAGCTCCTACGAGCAGTACTTC	CASQLAGASSYEQYF
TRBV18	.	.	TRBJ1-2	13	TGTGCCAGCTCACAACAGCAAGACTATGGCTACACCTTC	CASSQQQDYGYTF
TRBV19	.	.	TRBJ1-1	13	TGTGCCAGTAGTAACAGCATGAACACTGAAGCTTTCTTT	CASSNSMNTEAFF
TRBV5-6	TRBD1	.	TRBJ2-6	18	TGTGCCAGCAGAGCGCCGGGACAGAGCTCCTCTGGGGCCAACGTCCTGACTTTC	CASRAPGQSSSGANVLTF
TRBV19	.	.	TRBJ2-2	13	TGTGCCAGTAAGAGAATATTTACCGGGGAGCTGTTTTTT	CASKRIFTGELFF
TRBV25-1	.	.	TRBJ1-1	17	TGTGCCAGCAGTTCCCAAGGGAACAGGGCCGACTTCACTGAAGCTTTCTTT	CASSSQGNRADFTEAFF
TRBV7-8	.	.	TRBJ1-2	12	TGTGCCAGCAGCTTATCAAACTATGGCTACACCTTC	CASSLSNYGYTF
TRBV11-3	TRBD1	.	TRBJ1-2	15	TGTGCCAGCAGTCCGACGACAGGGGCCGCCTATGGCTACACCTTC	CASSPTTGAAYGYTF
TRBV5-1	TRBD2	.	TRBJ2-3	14	TGCGCCAGCAGTGCAGCGGGAGGGAGAGATACGCAGTATTTT	CASSAAGGRDTQYF
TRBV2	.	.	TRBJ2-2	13	TGTGCCAGCAGCCCCGTCGGGGCCGGGGAGCTGTTTTTT	CASSPVGAGELFF
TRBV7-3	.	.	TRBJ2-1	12	TGTGCCAGCAGTACAGGGCTCAATGAGCAGTTCTTC	CASSTGLNEQFF
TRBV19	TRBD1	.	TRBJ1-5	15	TGTGCCAGTAGTATTGAGACAGGGGGCTATCAGCCCCAGCATTTT	CASSIETGGYQPQHF
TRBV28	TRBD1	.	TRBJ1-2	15	TGTGCCAGCAGTACCGGGGACAGGGGAGAGGATGGCTACACCTTC	CASSTGDRGEDGYTF
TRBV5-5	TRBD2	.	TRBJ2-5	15	TGTGCCAGCAGCTTGAACGGGAGGGCCGCAGAGACCCAGTACTTC	CASSLNGRAAETQYF
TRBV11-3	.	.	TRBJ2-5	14	TGTGCCAGCAGCTTAGATAGCAGTCAAGAGACCCAGTACTTC	CASSLDSSQETQYF
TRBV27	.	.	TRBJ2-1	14	TGTGCCAGCAGTTTATCGATCGAGGGAGTGGGCCCGTTCTTC	CASSLSIEGVGPFF
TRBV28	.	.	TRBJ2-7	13	TGTGCCAGCAGTACCCACCTAGCGACCGAGCAGTACTTC	CASSTHLATEQYF
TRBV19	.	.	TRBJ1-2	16	TGTGCCACTGCGACCCCGCTTGGAACAGCCCGCTCGGGCTACACCTTC	CATATPLGTARSGYTF
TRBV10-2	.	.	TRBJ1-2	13	TGCGCCAGCAGTGAGACAGGGCGAAATGGCTACACCTTC	CASSETGRNGYTF
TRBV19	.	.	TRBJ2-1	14	TGTGCCAGTAGTATGAACATTCCGAACAATGAGCAGTTCTTC	CASSMNIPNNEQFF
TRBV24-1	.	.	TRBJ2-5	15	TGTGCCACCAGTGATCCTCCCAGGTCGGCAGAGACCCAGTACTTC	CATSDPPRSAETQYF
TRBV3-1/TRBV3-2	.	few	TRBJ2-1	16	TGTGCCAGCGCGGCCGGGACTGGAAGCTCCTACAATGAGCAGTTCTTC	CASAAGTGSSYNEQFF
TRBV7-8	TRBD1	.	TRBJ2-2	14	TGTGCCAGCAGCCTACAGGGGGCGATCGGGGAGCTGTTTTTT	CASSLQGAIGELFF
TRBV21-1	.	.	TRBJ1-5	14	TGTGCCAGCAACCCGACAGGGGGAGGGCAGCCCCAGCATTTT	CASNPTGGGQPQHF
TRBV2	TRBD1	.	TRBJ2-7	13	TGTGCCAGCAGTGAGGACAGGCCCTACGAGCAGTACTTC	CASSEDRPYEQYF
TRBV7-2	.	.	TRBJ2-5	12	TGTGCCAGCAGCACCCAGGGGGAGACCCAGTACTTC	CASSTQGETQYF
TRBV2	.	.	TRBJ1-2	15	TGTGCCAGCGTAAAAGACCAGGGGCTTAACTATGGCTACACCTTC	CASVKDQGLNYGYTF
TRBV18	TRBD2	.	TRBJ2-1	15	TGTGCCAGCTCACCACCCCTAGCGGGAGGTGCTGAGCAGTTCTTC	CASSPPLAGGAEQFF
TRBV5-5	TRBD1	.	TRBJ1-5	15	TGTGCCAGCAGCCCCGGCGGGACAGGGGGCCAGCCCCAGCATTTT	CASSPGGTGGQPQHF
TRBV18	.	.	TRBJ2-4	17	TGTGCCAGCTCACCACCGGGAACTAGCCCTCTAAGTGACATTCAGTACTTC	CASSPPGTSPLSDIQYF
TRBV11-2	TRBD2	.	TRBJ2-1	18	TGTGCCAGCAGCTTAGGCCTAGCGGGAGGAGCTTCCTACAATGAGCAGTTCTTC	CASSLGLAGGASYNEQFF
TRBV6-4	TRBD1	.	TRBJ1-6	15	TGTGCCAGCAGTGACGCGGGGACAGGGGATTCACCCCTCCACTTT	CASSDAGTGDSPLHF
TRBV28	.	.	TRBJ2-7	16	TGTGCCAGCAGTTTATTAGGAACGACAGGCTCCTACGAGCAGTACTTC	CASSLLGTTGSYEQYF
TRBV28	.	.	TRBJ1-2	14	TGTGCCAGCAGTTTAACCGTACAGGCCCAAGGCTACACCTTC	CASSLTVQAQGYTF
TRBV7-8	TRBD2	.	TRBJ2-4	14	TGTGCCAGCAGCTCGGGAGGGAACAAAAACATTCAGTACTTC	CASSSGGNKNIQYF
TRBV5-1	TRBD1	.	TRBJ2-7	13	TGCGCCAGCAGCAGGGACAGTCACTTGGAGCAGTACTTC	CASSRDSHLEQYF
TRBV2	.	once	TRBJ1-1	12	TGTGCCAGCAGTGAAGGGGGGCGGGAAGCTTTCTTT	CASSEGGREAFF
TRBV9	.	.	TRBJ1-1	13	TGTGCCAGCAGCGTAGAAATGAGCACTGAAGCTTTCTTT	CASSVEMSTEAFF
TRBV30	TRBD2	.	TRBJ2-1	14	TGTGCCTGGAAGGGACTAGCGAAGAACAATGAGCAGTTCTTC	CAWKGLAKNNEQFF
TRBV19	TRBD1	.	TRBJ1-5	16	TGTGCCAGTAGTACCTTAGACAGGGGGTACAATCAGCCCCAGCATTTT	CASSTLDRGYNQPQHF
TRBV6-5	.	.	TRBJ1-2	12	TGTGCCAGCAGTTATAAGGGGAATGGCTACACCTTC	CASSYKGNGYTF
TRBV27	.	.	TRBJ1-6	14	TGTGCCAGCAGTTCCTTCTCCTATAATTCACCCCTCCACTTT	CASSSFSYNSPLHF
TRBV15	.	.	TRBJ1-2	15	TGTGCCACCAGCAGAGAGGCCGGGGCTAACTATGGCTACACCTTC	CATSREAGANYGYTF
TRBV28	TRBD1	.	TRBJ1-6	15	TGTGCCAGTTTGACAGGGGCCAACCTTAATTCACCCCTCCACTTT	CASLTGANLNSPLHF
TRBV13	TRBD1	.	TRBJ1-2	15	TGTGCCAGCAGCTTGCCGGGACAGGGATTAGATGGCTACACCTTC	CASSLPGQGLDGYTF
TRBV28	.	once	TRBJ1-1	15	TGTGCCAGCAGTTTAGTTTCGGGGGTCGGCACTGAAGCTTTCTTT	CASSLVSGVGTEAFF
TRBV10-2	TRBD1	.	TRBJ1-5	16	TGCGCCAGCAGTGGCTTTCAGGGGGGCAGCAATCAGCCCCAGCATTTT	CASSGFQGGSNQPQHF
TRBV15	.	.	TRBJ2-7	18	TGTGCCACCAGCCTCTCGCTAGCGTCCCACCCCACCACCTACGAGCAGTACTTC	CATSLSLASHPTTYEQYF
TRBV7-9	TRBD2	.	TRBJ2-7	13	TGTGCCAGTTCACACGGGGGGGTGTTTGAGCAGTACTTC	CASSHGGVFEQYF
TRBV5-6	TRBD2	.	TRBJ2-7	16	TGTGCCAGCAGCTTGAAAGGGAGGGGTAACAGCTACGAGCAGTACTTC	CASSLKGRGNSYEQYF
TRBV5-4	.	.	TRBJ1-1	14	TGTGCCAGCAGCTCGCCACAGGGAGGGACTGAAGCTTTCTTT	CASSSPQGGTEAFF